The T cell receptor beta chain under discussion was sequenced for a study of cytomegalovirus exposure and HLA in healthy donors. The primer mix had 60 Vbeta and 13 Jbeta primers. The table came from immunoSEQ multiplex PCR; TCRdb's copy has only in-frame clones and leaves some out. The sample records some 140,000 clones, roughly 77% being singletons. Remarks on this clone: Its antigen is unknown.

Study results and caveats: Investigators reported approximately 150 TCR beta chains as tied to cytomegalovirus. In vitro work confirmed that a few CMV-associated chains recognize CMV antigens. Earlier results showed most TCR beta V segments being productive about 90% or about 30% of the time.

Sequenced material: PBMCs. The receptor was isolated from a man under 40 in good health and CMV-seropositive.

The CDR3 nucleotides are TGCGCCAGCAGCCCGGGAGGGAGTCAGCCCCAGCATTTT. It codes for CASSPGGSQPQHF. The chain employs TRBV4-1 and TRBJ1-5; no clear D. CDR3 length: 13 amino acids. V was cut by 4 bases and J by 6 bases, with 10 bases left in between. CDR1 is MGHRA, CDR2 YSYEKL, per germline.